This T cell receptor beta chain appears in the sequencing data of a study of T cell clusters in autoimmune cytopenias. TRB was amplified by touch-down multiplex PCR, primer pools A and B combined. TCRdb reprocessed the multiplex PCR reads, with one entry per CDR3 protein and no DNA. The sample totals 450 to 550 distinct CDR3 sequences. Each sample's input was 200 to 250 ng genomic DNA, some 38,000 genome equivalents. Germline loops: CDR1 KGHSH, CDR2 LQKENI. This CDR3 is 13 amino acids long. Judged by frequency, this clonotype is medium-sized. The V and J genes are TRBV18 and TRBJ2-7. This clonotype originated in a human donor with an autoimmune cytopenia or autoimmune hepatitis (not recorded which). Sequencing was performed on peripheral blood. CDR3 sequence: CASSPSSSSEQYF.